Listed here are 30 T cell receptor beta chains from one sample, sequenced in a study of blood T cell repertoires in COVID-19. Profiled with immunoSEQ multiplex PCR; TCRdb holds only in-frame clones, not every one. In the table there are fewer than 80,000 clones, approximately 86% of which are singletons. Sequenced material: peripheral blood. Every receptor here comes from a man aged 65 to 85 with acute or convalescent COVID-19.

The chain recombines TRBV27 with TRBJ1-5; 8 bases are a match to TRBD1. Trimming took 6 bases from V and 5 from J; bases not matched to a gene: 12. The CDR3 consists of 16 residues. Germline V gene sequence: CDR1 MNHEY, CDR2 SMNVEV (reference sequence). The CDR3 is CASSKTGTGPYQPQHF. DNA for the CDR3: TGTGCCAGCAGCAAAACCGGGACAGGTCCCTATCAGCCCCAGCATTTT.

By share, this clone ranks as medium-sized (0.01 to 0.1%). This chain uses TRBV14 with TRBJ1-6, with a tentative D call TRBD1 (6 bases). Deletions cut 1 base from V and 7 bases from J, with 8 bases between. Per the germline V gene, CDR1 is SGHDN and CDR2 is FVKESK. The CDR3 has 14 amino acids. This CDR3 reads CASSQVRGNSPLHF. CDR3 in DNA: TGTGCCAGCAGCCAAGTTAGGGGGAATTCACCCCTCCACTTT.

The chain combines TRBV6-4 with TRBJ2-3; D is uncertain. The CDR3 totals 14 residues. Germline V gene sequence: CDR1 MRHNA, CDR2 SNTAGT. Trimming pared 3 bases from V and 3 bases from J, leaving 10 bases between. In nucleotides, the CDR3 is TGTGCCAGCAGTGAAGCCGGTTTAACAGATACGCAGTATTTT. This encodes CASSEAGLTDTQYF.

This chain's CDR3 is CASSESVTGDQPQHF. In DNA form, the CDR3 reads TGCGCCAGCAGTGAGTCAGTGACAGGGGATCAGCCCCAGCATTTT. The rearrangement uses TRBV10-1 and TRBJ1-5; 8 positions agree with TRBD1. Germline assignment: CDR1 WNHNN and CDR2 SYGVQD (reference sequence). V lost 0 bases, J lost 5 bases, and 3 bases stayed unmatched. This CDR3 has 15 amino acids.

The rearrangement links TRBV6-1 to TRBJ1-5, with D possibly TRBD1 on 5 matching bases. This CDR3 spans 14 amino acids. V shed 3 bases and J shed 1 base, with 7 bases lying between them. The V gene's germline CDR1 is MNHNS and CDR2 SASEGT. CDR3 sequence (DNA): TGTGCCAGCAGTGAGGGGCGGAGCAATCAGCCCCAGCATTTT. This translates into CASSEGRSNQPQHF.

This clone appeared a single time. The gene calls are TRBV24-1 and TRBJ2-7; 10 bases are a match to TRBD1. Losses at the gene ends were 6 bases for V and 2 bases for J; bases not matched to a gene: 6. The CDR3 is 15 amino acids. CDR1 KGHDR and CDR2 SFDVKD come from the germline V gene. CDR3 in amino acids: CATSRPGQGTYEQYF. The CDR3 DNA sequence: TGTGCCACCAGTCGTCCGGGACAGGGGACCTACGAGCAGTACTTC.

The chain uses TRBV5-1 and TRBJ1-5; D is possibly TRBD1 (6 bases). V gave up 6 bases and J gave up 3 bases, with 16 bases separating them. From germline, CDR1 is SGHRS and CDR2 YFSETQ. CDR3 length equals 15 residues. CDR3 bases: TGCGCCAGCAAAAGGACAGCCGGGGTCAATCAGCCCCAGCATTTT. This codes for CASKRTAGVNQPQHF.

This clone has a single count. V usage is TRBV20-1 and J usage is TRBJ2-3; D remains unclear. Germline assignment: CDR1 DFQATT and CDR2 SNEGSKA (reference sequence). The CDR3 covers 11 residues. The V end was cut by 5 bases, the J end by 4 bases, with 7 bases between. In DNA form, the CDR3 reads TGCAGTGCTTGGAGTGCAGATACGCAGTATTTT. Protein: CSAWSADTQYF.

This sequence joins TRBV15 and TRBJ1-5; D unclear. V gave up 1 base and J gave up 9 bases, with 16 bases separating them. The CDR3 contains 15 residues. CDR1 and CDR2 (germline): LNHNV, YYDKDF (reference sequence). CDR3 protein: CATSRGEGGVRPQHF. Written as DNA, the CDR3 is TGTGCCACCAGCAGAGGGGAAGGAGGAGTTCGGCCCCAGCATTTT.

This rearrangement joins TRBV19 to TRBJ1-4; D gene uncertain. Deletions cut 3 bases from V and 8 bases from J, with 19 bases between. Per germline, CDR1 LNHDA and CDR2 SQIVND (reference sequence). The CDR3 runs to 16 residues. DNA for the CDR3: TGTGCCAGTAGTATTTCTATATCCTACCCCGGGGAAAAACTGTTTTTT. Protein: CASSISISYPGEKLFF.

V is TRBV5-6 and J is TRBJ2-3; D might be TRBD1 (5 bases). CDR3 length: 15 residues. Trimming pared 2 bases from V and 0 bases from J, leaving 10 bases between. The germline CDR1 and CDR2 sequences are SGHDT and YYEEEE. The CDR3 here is CASSLGVASTDTQYF. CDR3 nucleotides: TGTGCCAGCAGCTTAGGGGTAGCAAGCACAGATACGCAGTATTTT.

CDR3 sequence reads: CASSKIRGGDTQYF. CDR3 nucleotides: TGTGCCAGCAGCAAAATCCGGGGGGGAGATACGCAGTATTTT. This chain joins TRBV21-1 and TRBJ2-3; no DNA check was done on the table's D call, TRBD2. TRBV21-1 is deemed a pseudogene. This CDR3 region has 14 residues.

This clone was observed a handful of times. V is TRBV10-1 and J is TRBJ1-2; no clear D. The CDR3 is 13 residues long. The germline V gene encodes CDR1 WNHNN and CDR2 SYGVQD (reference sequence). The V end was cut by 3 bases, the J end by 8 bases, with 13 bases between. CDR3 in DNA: TGCGCCAGCAGTGAAGGCAGCGTCGGAGGCTACACCTTC. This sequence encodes CASSEGSVGGYTF.

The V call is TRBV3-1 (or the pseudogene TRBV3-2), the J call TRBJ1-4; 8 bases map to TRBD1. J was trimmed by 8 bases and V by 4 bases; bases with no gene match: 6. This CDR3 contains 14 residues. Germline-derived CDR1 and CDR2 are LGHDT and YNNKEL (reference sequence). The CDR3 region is CASSRTGTAEKLFF. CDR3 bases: TGTGCCAGCAGCCGGACAGGGACGGCCGAAAAACTGTTTTTT.

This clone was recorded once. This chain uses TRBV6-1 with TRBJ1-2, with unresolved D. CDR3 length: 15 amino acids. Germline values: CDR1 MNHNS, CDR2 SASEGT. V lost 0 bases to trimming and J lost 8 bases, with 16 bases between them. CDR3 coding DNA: TGTGCCAGCAGTGAAGCGCGCGGTCGGGGTATCGGCTACACCTTC. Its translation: CASSEARGRGIGYTF.

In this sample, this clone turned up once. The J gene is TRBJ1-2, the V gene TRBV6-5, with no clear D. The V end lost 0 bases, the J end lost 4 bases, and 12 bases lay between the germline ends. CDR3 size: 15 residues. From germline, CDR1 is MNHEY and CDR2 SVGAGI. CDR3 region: CASSYSPGIGYGYTF. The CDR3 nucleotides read TGTGCCAGCAGTTACTCTCCGGGGATCGGCTATGGCTACACCTTC.

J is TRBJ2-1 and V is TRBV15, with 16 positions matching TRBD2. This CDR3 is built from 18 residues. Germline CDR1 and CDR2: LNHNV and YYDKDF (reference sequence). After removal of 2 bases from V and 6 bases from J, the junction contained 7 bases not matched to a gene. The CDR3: CATSRSWGLAGGLNEQFF. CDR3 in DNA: TGTGCCACCAGCAGATCCTGGGGACTAGCGGGGGGGCTCAATGAGCAGTTCTTC.

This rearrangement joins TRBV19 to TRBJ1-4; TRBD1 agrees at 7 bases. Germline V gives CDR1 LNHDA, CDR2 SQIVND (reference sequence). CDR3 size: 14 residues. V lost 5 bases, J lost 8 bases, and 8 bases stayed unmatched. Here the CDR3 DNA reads TGTGCCAGTAGTCCCGGGACAGCAACAGAAAAACTGTTTTTT. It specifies CASSPGTATEKLFF.

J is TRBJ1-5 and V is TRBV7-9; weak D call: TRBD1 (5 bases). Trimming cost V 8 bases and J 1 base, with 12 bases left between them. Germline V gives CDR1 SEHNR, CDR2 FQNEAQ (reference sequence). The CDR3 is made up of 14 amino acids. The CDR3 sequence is CASSLRASNQPQHF. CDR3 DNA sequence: TGTGCCAGCTCCCTCAGGGCCAGCAATCAGCCCCAGCATTTT. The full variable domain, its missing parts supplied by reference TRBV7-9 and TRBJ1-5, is DTGVSQNPRHKITKRGQNVTFRCDPISEHNRLYWYRQTLGQGPEFLTYFQNEAQLEKSRLLSDRFSAERPKGSFSTLEIQRTEQGDSAMYLCASSLRASNQPQHFGDGTRLSIL.

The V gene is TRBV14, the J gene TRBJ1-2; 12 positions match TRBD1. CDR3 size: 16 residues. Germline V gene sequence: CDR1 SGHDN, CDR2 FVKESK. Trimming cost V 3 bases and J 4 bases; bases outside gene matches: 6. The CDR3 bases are TGTGCCAGCAGCCAGGGACAGGGGGCTAGTAGCTATGGCTACACCTTC. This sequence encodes CASSQGQGASSYGYTF.

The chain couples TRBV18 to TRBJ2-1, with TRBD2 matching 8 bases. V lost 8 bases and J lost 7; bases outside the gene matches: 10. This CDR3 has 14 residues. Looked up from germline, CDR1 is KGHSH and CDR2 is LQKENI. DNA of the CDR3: TGTGCCAGCCGGACTGACGCGGGAGGAAATGAGCAGTTCTTC. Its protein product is CASRTDAGGNEQFF.

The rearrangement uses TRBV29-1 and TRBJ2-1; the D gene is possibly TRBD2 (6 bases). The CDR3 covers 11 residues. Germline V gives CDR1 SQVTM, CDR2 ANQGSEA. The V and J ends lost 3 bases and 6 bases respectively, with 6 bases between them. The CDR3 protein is CSVEGGNEQFF. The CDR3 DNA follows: TGCAGCGTTGAGGGGGGCAATGAGCAGTTCTTC.

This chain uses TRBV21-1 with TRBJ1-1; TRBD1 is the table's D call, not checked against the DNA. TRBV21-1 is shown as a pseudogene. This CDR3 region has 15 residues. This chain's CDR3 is CASRLSRGIYTEAFF. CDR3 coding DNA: TGTGCCAGCAGACTTTCCAGGGGGATTTACACTGAAGCTTTCTTT.

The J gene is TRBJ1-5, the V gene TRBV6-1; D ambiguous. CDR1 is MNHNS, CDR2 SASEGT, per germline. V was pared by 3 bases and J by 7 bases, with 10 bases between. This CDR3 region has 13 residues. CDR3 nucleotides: TGTGCCAGCAGTGATGGCGGGAGGCAGCCCCAGCATTTT. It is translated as CASSDGGRQPQHF.

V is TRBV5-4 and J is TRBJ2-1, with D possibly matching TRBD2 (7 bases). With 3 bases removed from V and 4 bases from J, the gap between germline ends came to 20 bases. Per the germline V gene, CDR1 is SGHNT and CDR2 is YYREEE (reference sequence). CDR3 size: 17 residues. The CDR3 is CASSSGGGGGLYNEQFF. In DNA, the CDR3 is TGTGCCAGCAGCTCGGGGGGCGGGGGCGGTTTGTACAATGAGCAGTTCTTC.

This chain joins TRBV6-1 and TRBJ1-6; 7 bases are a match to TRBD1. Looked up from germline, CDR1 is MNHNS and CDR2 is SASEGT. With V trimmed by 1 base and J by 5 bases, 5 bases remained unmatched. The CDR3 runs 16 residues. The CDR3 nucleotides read TGTGCCAGCAGTGAAGGGACAGGAAGAAATAATTCACCCCTCCACTTT. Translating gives CASSEGTGRNNSPLHF.

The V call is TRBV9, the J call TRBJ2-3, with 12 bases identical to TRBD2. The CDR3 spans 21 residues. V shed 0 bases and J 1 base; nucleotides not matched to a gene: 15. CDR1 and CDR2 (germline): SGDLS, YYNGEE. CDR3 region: CASSVDPTSGGPSTGTDTQYF. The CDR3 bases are TGTGCCAGCAGCGTAGACCCCACTAGCGGGGGGCCCAGTACCGGCACAGATACGCAGTATTTT.

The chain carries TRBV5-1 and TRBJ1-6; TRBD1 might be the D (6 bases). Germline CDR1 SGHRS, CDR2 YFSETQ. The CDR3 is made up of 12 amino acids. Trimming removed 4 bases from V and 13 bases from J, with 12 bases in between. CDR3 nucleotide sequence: TGCGCCAGCAGCCTGGGGGCTCTCCCCCTCCACTTT. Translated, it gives CASSLGALPLHF.

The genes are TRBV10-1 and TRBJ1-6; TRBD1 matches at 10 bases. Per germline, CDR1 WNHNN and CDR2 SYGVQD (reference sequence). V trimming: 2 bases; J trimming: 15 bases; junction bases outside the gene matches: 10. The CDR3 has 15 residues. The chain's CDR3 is CASSETGQGNTRLHF. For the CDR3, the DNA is TGCGCCAGCAGTGAGACGGGACAGGGGAACACGCGCCTCCACTTT.

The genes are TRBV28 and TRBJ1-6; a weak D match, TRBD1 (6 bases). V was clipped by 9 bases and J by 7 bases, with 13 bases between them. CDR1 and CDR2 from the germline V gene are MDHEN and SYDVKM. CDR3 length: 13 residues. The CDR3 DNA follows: TGTGCCAGTGTGGACAGCTACAATTCACCCCTCCACTTT. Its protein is CASVDSYNSPLHF.